This TCR beta chain originates from a study of blood T cell repertoires in COVID-19. Libraries were prepared by immunoSEQ multiplex PCR; TCRdb keeps only in-frame clonotypes and omits some of them. Counted here are about 290,000 clones, roughly 89% occurring once; the ten biggest clones make up about 4.2%. The germline V gene encodes CDR1 KGHDR and CDR2 SFDVKD. Trimming cost V 9 bases and J 5 bases; bases outside gene matches: 8. CDR3 length: 14 amino acids. The TCR originated in a man aged 35 to 55 with acute or convalescent COVID-19. The V and J genes are TRBV24-1 and TRBJ2-1; TRBD1 aligns across 8 bases. The sequencing input was peripheral blood. The DNA for the CDR3 is TGTGCCACCTCCCAGGGGGCCGAGAACAATGAGCAGTTCTTC. Translated, it gives CATSQGAENNEQFF.